These 10 T cell receptor beta chains were all obtained from the same sample, sequenced in a study of T cells after yellow fever vaccination. Each CDR3 protein gets one entry after TCRdb re-called the 5' RACE reads with MiXCR. This sample yields some 600,000 distinct CDR3 sequences, of which less than 20% are seen a single time; about 18% belongs to the top ten. The sample in question was PBMCs, obtained less than 6 days after the first yellow fever vaccination. The receptors were sampled from a man aged 18 to 30 who received the YFV17D yellow fever vaccine.

This clonotype was observed many times. CDR3 sequence: CASSSPLKGDNEQFF. As DNA, the CDR3 is TGTGCCAGCAGCTCGCCCCTCAAAGGGGACAATGAGCAGTTCTTC. The chain carries TRBV7-9 and TRBJ2-1, with D perhaps matching TRBD1 (5 bases). V dropped 4 bases and J dropped 5 bases, with 15 bases sitting between them. CDR3 length: 15 residues. CDR1 and CDR2 (germline): SEHNR, FQNEAQ (reference sequence).

The V and J genes are TRBV4-2 and TRBJ1-2; D is undetermined. The V end lost 0 bases, the J end lost 4 bases, and 6 bases lay between the germline ends. Germline CDR1 LGHNA, CDR2 YNFKEQ. This CDR3 comprises 13 residues. The CDR3 sequence: CASSQDKFYGYTF. DNA for the CDR3: TGTGCCAGCAGCCAAGATAAATTCTATGGCTACACCTTC.

J is TRBJ2-1 and V is TRBV5-1, with D perhaps TRBD1 (5 bases). Trimming stripped 2 bases from V and 7 bases from J, with 16 bases between. The germline gives CDR1 SGHRS, CDR2 YFSETQ. The CDR3 totals 15 residues. CDR3 amino acids: CASSLGRVTVNEQFF. Written as DNA, the CDR3 is TGCGCCAGCAGCTTAGGCAGGGTTACGGTGAATGAGCAGTTCTTC. Filled out from reference TRBV5-1 and TRBJ2-1, the complete variable domain reads KAGVTQTPRYLIKTRGQQVTLSCSPISGHRSVSWYQQTPGQGLQFLFEYFSETQRNKGNFPGRFSGRQFSNSRSEMNVSTLELGDSALYLCASSLGRVTVNEQFFGPGTRLTVL.

The CDR3 reads CASGEYRGNQPQHF. The CDR3 nucleotides read TGTGCCAGCGGAGAATACAGGGGAAATCAGCCCCAGCATTTT. The chain employs TRBV6-1 and TRBJ1-5; 7 bases are a match to TRBD1. CDR1 MNHNS and CDR2 SASEGT come from the germline V gene. The trim removed 8 bases at V and 4 bases at J, leaving 8 bases unmatched. The CDR3 consists of 14 residues.

This clonotype showed up many times. V gene TRBV11-2 combines with J gene TRBJ2-1; D possibly uses TRBD1 or TRBD2 (5 bases each). The germline gives CDR1 SGHAT, CDR2 FQNNGV. Trimming stripped 3 bases from V and 7 bases from J, with 10 bases between. The CDR3 loop spans 13 amino acids. The CDR3 coding sequence is TGTGCCAGCAGCTTGAGCAGGGAGAATGAGCAGTTCTTC. Translated: CASSLSRENEQFF.

At least ten counts were recorded for this clonotype. The chain has TRBV3-1 and TRBJ2-5; a weak D match, TRBD2 (5 bases). V was clipped by 4 bases and J by 0 bases, with 15 bases between them. The CDR3 has 16 amino acids. CDR1 LGHDT and CDR2 YNNKEL come from the germline V gene (reference sequence). The CDR3 is CASSLRTDSYQETQYF. The CDR3 region has the DNA TGTGCCAGCAGCCTGAGGACGGACTCGTACCAAGAGACCCAGTACTTC.

The chain joins TRBV6-2 or TRBV6-3 to TRBJ2-7; unclear D gene. CDR1 and CDR2 (germline): MNHEY, SVGEGT. CDR3 length: 12 amino acids. Trimming cost V 4 bases and J 2 bases, with 6 bases left between them. The CDR3 DNA sequence: TGTGCCAGCAGTTCCGCCCCCTACGAGCAGTACGTC. This translates into CASSSAPYEQYV.

This clonotype was counted a few times. The chain is built from TRBV7-2 and TRBJ1-3; no definite D call. This CDR3 spans 15 amino acids. V shed 4 bases and J shed 7 bases, with 17 bases lying between them. Germline assignment: CDR1 SGHTA and CDR2 FQGNSA. The CDR3 DNA reads as TGTGCCAGCAGCTCAGACAACTCTGGATGGAACACCATATATTTT. It codes for CASSSDNSGWNTIYF. Complete variable domain (other parts from reference TRBV7-2 and TRBJ1-3): GAGVSQSPSNKVTEKGKDVELRCDPISGHTALYWYRQSLGQGLEFLIYFQGNSAPDKSGLPSDRFSAERTGGSVSTLTIQRTQQEDSAVYLCASSSDNSGWNTIYFGEGSWLTVV.

This clonotype was counted between two and nine times. This chain uses TRBV20-1 with TRBJ1-2; weak D call: TRBD1 (5 bases). This CDR3 spans 12 amino acids. Germline V CDR1 and CDR2: DFQATT, SNEGSKA (reference sequence). V lost 4 bases, J lost 9 bases, and 15 bases lay in between. As DNA, the CDR3 is TGCAGTGCTACACCGGGGCGAAGCAGCTACACCTTC. Its protein is CSATPGRSSYTF.

The chain uses TRBV21-1 and TRBJ2-1; the table calls TRBD2, which could not be checked here. TRBV21-1 is flagged as a pseudogene. The CDR3 contains 18 residues. CDR3 protein: CASSKGEPVRGGWNEQFF. The CDR3, as DNA: TGTGCCAGCAGCAAAGGGGAGCCGGTGCGGGGGGGCTGGAATGAGCAGTTCTTC.